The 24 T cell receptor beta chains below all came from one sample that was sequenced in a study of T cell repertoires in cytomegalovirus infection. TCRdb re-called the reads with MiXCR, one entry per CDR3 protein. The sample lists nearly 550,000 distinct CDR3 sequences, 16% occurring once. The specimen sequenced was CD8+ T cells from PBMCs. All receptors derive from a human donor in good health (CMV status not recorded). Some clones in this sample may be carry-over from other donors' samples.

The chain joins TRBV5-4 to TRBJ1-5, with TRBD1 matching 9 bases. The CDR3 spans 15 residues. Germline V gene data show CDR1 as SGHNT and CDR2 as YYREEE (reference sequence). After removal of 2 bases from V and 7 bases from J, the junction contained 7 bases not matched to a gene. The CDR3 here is CASSFDRGVSQPQHF. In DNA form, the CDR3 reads TGTGCCAGCAGCTTTGACAGGGGGGTCAGCCAGCCCCAGCATTTT.

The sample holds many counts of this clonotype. Here the CDR3 reads CASSLGRAGNQPQHF. The CDR3 DNA is TGTGCCAGCAGTTTAGGGAGAGCGGGCAATCAGCCCCAGCATTTT. The chain combines TRBV12-3 or TRBV12-4 with TRBJ1-5; no clear D gene. This CDR3 has 15 amino acids. Between the trimmed V and J ends, which lost 1 base and 2 bases, there was a span of 9 bases.

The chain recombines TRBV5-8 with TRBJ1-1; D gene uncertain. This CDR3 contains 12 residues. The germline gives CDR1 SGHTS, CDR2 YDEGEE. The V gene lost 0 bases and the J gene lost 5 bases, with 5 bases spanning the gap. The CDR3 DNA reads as TGTGCCAGCAGCTTGGCAGCTACTGAAGCTTTCTTT. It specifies CASSLAATEAFF.

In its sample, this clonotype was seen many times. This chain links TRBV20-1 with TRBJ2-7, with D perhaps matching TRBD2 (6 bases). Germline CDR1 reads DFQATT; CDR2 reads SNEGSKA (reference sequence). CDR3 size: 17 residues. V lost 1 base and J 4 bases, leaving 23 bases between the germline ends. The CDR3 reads CSARATAGTSEGYEQYF. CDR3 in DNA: TGCAGTGCTAGAGCTACGGCGGGGACCAGCGAAGGGTACGAGCAGTACTTC.

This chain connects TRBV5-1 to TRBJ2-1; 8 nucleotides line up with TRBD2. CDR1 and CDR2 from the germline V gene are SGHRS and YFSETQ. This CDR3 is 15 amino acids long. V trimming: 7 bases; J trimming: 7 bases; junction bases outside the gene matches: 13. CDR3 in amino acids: CASASWAGGNNEQFF. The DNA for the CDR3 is TGCGCCAGCGCCTCCTGGGCGGGGGGAAATAATGAGCAGTTCTTC.

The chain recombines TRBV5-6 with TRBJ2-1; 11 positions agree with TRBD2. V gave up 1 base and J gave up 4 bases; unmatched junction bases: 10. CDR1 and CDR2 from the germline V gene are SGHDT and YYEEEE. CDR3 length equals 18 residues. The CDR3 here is CASSLSLLLAGAYNEQFF. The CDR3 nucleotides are TGTGCCAGCAGCTTGTCCCTTTTACTAGCGGGAGCTTACAATGAGCAGTTCTTC.

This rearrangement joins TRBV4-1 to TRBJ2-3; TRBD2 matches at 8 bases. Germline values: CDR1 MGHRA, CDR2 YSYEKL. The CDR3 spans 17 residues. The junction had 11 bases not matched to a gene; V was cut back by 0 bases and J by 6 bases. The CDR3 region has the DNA TGCGCCAGCAGCCAAGAGGTCGGGAGGGGGTCGGGTGATACGCAGTATTTT. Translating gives CASSQEVGRGSGDTQYF.

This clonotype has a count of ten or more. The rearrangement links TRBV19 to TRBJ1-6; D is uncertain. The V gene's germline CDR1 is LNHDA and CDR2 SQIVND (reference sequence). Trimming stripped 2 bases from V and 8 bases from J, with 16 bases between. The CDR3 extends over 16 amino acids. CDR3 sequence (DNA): TGTGCCAGTAGTATACGTCGAAGGGTATCACATTCACCCCTCCACTTT. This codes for CASSIRRRVSHSPLHF.

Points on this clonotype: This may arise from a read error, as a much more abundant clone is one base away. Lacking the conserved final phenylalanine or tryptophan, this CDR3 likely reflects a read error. In DNA, the CDR3 is TGTGCCACCAGCAGAGATTCCCTAGCGGGTGACAATGAGCAGTTCTTA. It specifies CATSRDSLAGDNEQFL. The chain recombines TRBV15 with TRBJ2-1, with 8 nucleotides matching TRBD2. The V gene end was trimmed by 0 bases and the J gene end by 5 bases; junction bases not matched to a gene: 6. The germline gives CDR1 LNHNV, CDR2 YYDKDF (reference sequence). The CDR3 has 16 amino acids.

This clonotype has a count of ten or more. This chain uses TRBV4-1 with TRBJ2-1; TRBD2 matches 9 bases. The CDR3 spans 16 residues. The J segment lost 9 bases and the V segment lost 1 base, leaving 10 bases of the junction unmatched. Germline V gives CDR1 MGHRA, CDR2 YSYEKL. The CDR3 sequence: CASSQGGGRAGIEQFF. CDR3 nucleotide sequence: TGCGCCAGCAGCCAAGGCGGCGGGAGGGCTGGGATTGAGCAGTTCTTC.

CDR3 region: CATSSPWTESTDTQYF. For the CDR3, the DNA is TGTGCCACCAGCAGCCCGTGGACAGAGAGCACAGATACGCAGTATTTT. The rearrangement links TRBV15 to TRBJ2-3; possibly TRBD1 for D (6 bases). The germline CDR1 and CDR2 sequences are LNHNV and YYDKDF (reference sequence). V was trimmed by 3 bases and J by 0 bases, leaving 13 bases between them. The CDR3 runs to 16 residues.

CDR3 loop: CATSTSRGTDTEAFF. In nucleotides, the CDR3 is TGTGCCACCAGCACCAGTCGAGGCACAGACACTGAAGCTTTCTTT. The chain recombines TRBV15 with TRBJ1-1; D remains unclear. CDR1 is LNHNV, CDR2 YYDKDF, per germline (reference sequence). Trimming pared 4 bases from V and 3 bases from J, leaving 15 bases between. The CDR3 spans 15 residues.

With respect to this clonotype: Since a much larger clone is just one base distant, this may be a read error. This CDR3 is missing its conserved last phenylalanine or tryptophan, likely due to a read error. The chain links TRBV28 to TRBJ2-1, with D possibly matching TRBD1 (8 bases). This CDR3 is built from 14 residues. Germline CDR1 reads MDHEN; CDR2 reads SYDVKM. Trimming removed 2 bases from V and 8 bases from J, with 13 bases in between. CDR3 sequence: CASSLTGGGDEQFL. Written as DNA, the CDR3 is TGTGCCAGCAGTTTAACAGGGGGGGGCGATGAGCAGTTCTTA.

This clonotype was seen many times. This CDR3 is CASSLGGQVEQFF. The CDR3 DNA follows: TGTGCCAGCAGCTTAGGTGGACAGGTCGAGCAGTTCTTC. The rearrangement links TRBV7-9 to TRBJ2-1; 7 bases agree with TRBD1. This CDR3 has 13 residues. V shed 1 base and J 10 bases; nucleotides not matched to a gene: 4. The germline V gene has CDR1 SEHNR and CDR2 FQNEAQ (reference sequence).

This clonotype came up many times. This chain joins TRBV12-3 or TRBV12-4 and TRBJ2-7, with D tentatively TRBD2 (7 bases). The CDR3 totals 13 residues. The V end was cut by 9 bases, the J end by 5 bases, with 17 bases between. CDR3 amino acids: CASSEGGGNEQYF. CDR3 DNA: TGTGCCAGTTCTGAGGGAGGGGGGAACGAGCAGTACTTC.

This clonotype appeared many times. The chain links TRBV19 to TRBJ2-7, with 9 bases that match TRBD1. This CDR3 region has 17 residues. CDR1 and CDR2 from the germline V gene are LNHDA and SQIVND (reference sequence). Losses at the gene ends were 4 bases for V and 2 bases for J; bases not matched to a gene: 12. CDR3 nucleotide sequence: TGTGCCAGTAGTACATTTACCACAGGGGGCTCCCCCTACGAGCAGTACTTC. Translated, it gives CASSTFTTGGSPYEQYF.

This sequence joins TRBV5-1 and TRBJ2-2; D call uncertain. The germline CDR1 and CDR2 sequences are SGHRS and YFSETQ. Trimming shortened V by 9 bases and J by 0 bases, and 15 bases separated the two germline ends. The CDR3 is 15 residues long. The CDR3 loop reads CATRPASSNTGELFF. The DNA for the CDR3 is TGCGCCACCAGACCGGCAAGCTCGAACACCGGGGAGCTGTTTTTT.

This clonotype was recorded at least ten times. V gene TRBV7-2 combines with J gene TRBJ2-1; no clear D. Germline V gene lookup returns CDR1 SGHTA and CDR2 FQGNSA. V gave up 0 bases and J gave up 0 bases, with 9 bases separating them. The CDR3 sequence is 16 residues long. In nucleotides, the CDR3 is TGTGCCAGCAGCTTAGCCCCCTCCTACTCCTACAATGAGCAGTTCTTC. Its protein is CASSLAPSYSYNEQFF.

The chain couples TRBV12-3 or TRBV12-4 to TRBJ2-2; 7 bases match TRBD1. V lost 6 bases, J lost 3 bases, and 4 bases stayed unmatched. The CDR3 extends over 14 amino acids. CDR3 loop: CASRTGTDTGELFF. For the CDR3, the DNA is TGTGCCAGCAGAACCGGGACAGACACCGGGGAGCTGTTTTTT.

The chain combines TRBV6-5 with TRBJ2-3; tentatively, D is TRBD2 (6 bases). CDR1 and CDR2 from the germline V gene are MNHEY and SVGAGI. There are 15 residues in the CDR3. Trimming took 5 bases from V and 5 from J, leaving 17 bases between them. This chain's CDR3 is CASSVRAPGEDTQYF. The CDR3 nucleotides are TGTGCCAGCAGTGTAAGGGCCCCGGGAGAAGATACGCAGTATTTT.

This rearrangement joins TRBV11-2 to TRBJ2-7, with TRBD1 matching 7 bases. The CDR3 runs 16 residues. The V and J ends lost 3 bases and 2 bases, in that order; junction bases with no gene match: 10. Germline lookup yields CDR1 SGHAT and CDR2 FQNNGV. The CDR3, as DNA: TGTGCCAGCAGCTTGTTCAAGGACAGGCATACCTACGAGCAGTACTTC. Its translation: CASSLFKDRHTYEQYF.

DNA for the CDR3: TGTGCCACCAGTGATCTGGGATACGGGAGAACGGGCAATGAGCAGTTCTTC. This encodes CATSDLGYGRTGNEQFF. The gene calls are TRBV24-1 and TRBJ2-1, with TRBD2 as a possible D gene (6 bases). CDR1 and CDR2 from the germline V gene are KGHDR and SFDVKD. The CDR3 is 17 amino acids. V lost 3 bases, J lost 6 bases, and 20 bases lay in between.

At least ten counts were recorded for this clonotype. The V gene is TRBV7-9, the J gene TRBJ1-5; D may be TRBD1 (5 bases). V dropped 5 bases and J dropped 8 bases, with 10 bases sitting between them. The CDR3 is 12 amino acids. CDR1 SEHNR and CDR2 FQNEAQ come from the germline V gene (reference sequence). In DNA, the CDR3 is TGTGCCAGCAGCAGGGACGGGGAGCCCCAGCATTTT. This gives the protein CASSRDGEPQHF.

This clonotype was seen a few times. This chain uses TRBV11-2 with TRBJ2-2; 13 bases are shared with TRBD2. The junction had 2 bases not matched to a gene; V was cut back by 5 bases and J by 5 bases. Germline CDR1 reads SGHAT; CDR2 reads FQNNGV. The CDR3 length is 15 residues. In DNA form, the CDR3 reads TGTGCCAGCAGCACGGGACTAGCGGGAACCGGGGAGCTGTTTTTT. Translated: CASSTGLAGTGELFF.